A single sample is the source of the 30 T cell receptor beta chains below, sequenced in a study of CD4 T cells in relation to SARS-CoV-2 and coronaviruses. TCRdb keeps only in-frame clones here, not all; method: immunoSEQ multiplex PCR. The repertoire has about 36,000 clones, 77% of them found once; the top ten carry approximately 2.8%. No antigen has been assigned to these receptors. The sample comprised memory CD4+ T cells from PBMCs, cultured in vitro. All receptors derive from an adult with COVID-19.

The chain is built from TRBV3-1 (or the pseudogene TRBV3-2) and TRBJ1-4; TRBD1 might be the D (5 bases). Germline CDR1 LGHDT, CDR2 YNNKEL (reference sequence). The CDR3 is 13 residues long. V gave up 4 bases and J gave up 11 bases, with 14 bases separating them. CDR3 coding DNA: TGTGCCAGCAGCCCGGGGGACGGAATCAAACTGTTTTTT. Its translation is CASSPGDGIKLFF.

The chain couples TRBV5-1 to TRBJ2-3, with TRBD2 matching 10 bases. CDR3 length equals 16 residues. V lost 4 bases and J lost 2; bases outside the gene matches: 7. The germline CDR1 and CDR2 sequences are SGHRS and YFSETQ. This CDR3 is CASSGGTSEITDTQYF. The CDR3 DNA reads TGCGCCAGCAGCGGGGGGACTAGCGAGATCACAGATACGCAGTATTTT.

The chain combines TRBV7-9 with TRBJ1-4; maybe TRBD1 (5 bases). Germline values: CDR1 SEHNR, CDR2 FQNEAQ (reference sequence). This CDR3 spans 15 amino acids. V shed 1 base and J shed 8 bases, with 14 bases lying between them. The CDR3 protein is CASSLGSRDEEKLFF. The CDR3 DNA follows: TGTGCCAGCAGCTTAGGTTCCAGGGATGAAGAAAAACTGTTTTTT. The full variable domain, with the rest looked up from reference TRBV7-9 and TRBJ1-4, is DTGVSQNPRHKITKRGQNVTFRCDPISEHNRLYWYRQTLGQGPEFLTYFQNEAQLEKSRLLSDRFSAERPKGSFSTLEIQRTEQGDSAMYLCASSLGSRDEEKLFFGSGTQLSVL.

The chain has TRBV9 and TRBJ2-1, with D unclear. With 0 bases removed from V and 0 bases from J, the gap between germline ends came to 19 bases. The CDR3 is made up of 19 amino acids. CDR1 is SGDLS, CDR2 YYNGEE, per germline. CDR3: CASSVGGLGISVSYNEQFF. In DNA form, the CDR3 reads TGTGCCAGCAGCGTAGGGGGTTTAGGTATATCGGTCTCCTACAATGAGCAGTTCTTC.

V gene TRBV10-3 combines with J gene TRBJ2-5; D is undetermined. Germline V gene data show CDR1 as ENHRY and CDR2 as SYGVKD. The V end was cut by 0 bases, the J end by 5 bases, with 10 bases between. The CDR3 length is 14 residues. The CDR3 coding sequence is TGTGCCATCAGTGAGTCAGGGAACGGTGAGACCCAGTACTTC. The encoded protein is CAISESGNGETQYF.

The CDR3 DNA reads TGTGCCAGCAGGAAAGGGGACAGGGAAGCTTTCTTT. It encodes CASRKGDREAFF. V is TRBV28 and J is TRBJ1-1; 8 bases line up with TRBD1. The CDR3 length is 12 residues. The J segment lost 8 bases and the V segment lost 6 bases, leaving 5 bases of the junction unmatched. Germline V CDR1 and CDR2: MDHEN, SYDVKM.

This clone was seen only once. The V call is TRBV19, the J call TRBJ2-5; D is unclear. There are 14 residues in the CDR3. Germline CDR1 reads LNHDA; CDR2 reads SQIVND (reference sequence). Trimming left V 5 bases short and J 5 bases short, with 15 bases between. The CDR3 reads CASSADRTRETQYF. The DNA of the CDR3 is TGTGCCAGTAGTGCGGACCGCACGCGGGAGACCCAGTACTTC.

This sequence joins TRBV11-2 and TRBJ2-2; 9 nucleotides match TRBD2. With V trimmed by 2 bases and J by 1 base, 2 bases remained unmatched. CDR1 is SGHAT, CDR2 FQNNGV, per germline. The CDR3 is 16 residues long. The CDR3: CASSLSSGMNTGELFF. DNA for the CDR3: TGTGCCAGCAGCTTATCTAGCGGGATGAACACCGGGGAGCTGTTTTTT.

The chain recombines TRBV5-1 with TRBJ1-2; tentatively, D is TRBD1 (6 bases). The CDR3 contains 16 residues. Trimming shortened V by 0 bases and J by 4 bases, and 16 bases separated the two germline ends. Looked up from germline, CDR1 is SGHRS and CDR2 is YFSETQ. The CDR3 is CASSLAGTSSFYGYTF. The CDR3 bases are TGCGCCAGCAGCTTGGCCGGGACATCCTCATTCTATGGCTACACCTTC.

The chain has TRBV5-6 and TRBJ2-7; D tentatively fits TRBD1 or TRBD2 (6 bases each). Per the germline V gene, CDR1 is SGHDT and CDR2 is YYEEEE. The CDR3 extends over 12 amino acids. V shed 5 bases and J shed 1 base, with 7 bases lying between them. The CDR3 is CASRGGSYEQYF. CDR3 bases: TGTGCCAGCAGAGGGGGGTCCTACGAGCAGTACTTC.

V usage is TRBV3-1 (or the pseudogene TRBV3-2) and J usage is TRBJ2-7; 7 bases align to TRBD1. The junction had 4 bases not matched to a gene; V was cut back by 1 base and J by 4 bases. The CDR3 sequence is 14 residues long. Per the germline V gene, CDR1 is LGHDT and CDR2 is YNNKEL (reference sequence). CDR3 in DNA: TGTGCCAGCAGCCAAGGGGGGACAGATTACGAGCAGTACTTC. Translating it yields CASSQGGTDYEQYF.

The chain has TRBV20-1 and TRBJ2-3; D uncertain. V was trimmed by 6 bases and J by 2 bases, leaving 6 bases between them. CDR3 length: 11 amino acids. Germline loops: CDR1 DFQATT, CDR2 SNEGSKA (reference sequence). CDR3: CSAPFTDTQYF. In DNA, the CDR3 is TGCAGTGCACCTTTCACAGATACGCAGTATTTT.

The CDR3 loop reads CASSGRGDTQYF. CDR3 DNA: TGTGCCAGCAGTGGCCGGGGGGATACGCAGTATTTT. The chain carries TRBV2 and TRBJ2-3, with D perhaps TRBD2 (6 bases). CDR3 length: 12 residues. Germline assignment: CDR1 SNHLY and CDR2 FYNNEI. The ends were cut back, 4 bases at V and 6 bases at J, with 8 bases in the middle.

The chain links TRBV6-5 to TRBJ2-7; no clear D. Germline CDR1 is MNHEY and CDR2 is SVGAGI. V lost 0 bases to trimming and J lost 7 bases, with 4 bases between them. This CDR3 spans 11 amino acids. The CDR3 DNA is TGTGCCAGCAGTTACTCCCGGGAGCAGTACTTC. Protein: CASSYSREQYF.

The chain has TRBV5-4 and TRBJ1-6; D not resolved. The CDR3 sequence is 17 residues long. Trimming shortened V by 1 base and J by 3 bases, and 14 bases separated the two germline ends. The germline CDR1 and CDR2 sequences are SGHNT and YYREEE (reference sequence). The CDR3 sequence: CASSLSSRQIYNSPLHF. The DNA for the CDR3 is TGTGCCAGCAGCTTGTCGTCACGCCAAATCTATAATTCACCCCTCCACTTT. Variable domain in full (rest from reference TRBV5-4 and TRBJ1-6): ETGVTQSPTHLIKTRGQQVTLRCSSQSGHNTVSWYQQALGQGPQFIFQYYREEENGRGNFPPRFSGLQFPNYSSELNVNALELDDSALYLCASSLSSRQIYNSPLHFGNGTRLTVT.

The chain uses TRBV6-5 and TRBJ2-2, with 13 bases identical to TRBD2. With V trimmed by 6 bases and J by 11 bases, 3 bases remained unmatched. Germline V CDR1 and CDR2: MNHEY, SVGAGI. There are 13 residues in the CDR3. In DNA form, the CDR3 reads TGTGCCAGCAGGCCGGGACTAGCGGGAGAGCTGTTTTTT. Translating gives CASRPGLAGELFF.

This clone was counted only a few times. For the CDR3, the DNA is TGTGCCTGGAGTGTACAGGGGGCCGGGGAGCTGTTTTTT. Residues: CAWSVQGAGELFF. V is TRBV30 and J is TRBJ2-2; TRBD1 agrees at 8 bases. The germline CDR1 and CDR2 sequences are GTSNPN and SVGIG (reference sequence). The V gene end was trimmed by 0 bases and the J gene end by 6 bases; junction bases not matched to a gene: 0. This CDR3 comprises 13 residues.

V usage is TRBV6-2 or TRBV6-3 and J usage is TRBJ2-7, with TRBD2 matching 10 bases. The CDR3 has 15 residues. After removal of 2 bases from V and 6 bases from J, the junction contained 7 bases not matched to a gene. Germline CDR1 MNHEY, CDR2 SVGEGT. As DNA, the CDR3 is TGTGCCAGCAGTTACGCGACTAGCGGGCCCAGCGAGCAGTACTTC. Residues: CASSYATSGPSEQYF.

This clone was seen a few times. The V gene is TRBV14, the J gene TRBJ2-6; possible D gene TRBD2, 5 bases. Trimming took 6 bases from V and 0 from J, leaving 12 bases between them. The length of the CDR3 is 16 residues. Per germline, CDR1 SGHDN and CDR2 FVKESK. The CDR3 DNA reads TGTGCCAGCAGAGGCGGAGGAAGCTCTGGGGCCAACGTCCTGACTTTC. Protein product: CASRGGGSSGANVLTF. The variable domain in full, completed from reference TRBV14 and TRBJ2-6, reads EAGVTQFPSHSVIEKGQTVTLRCDPISGHDNLYWYRRVMGKEIKFLLHFVKESKQDESGMPNNRFLAERTGGTYSTLKVQPAELEDSGVYFCASRGGGSSGANVLTFGAGSRLTVL.

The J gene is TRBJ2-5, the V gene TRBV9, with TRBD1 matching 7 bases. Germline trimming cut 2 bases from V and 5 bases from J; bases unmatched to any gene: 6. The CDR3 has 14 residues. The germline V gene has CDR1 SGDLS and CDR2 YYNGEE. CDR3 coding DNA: TGTGCCAGCAGCGTTGGACAGGAGAAGGAGACCCAGTACTTC. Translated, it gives CASSVGQEKETQYF.

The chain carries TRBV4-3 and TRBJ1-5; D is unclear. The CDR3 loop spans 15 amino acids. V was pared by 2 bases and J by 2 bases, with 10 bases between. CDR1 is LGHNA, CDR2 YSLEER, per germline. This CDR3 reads CASSQTPGGNQPQHF. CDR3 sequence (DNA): TGCGCCAGCAGCCAAACCCCAGGCGGCAATCAGCCCCAGCATTTT.

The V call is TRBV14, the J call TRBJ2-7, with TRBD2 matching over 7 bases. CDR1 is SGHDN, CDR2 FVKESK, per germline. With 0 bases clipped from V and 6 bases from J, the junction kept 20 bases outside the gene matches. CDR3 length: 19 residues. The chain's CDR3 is CASSQDFQPGRTSFSEQYF. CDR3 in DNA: TGTGCCAGCAGCCAAGATTTCCAGCCTGGAAGGACTAGTTTTTCCGAGCAGTACTTC.

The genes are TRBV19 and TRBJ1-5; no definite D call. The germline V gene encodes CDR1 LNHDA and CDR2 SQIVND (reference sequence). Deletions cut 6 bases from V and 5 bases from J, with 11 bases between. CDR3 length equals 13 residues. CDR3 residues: CASRKTAHQPQHF. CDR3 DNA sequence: TGTGCCAGTAGGAAGACGGCCCATCAGCCCCAGCATTTT.

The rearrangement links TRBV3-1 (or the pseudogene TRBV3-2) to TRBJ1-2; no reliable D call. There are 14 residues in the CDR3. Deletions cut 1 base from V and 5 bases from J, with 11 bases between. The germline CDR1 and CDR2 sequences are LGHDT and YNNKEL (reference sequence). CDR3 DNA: TGTGCCAGCAGCCAAGGTGCGGACTCGTATGGCTACACCTTC. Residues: CASSQGADSYGYTF.

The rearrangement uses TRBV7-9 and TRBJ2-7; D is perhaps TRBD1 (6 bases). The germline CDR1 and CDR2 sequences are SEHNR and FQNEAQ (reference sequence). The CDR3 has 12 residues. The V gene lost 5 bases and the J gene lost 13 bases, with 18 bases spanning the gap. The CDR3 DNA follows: TGTGCCAGCAGCCTGGACAGATCTGAGCGCTACTTC. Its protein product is CASSLDRSERYF.

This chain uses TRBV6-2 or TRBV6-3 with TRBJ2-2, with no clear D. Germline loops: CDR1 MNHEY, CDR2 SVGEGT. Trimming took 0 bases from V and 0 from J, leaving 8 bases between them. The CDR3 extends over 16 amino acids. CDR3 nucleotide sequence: TGTGCCAGCAGTTACTCCAGGCGGACGAACACCGGGGAGCTGTTTTTT. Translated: CASSYSRRTNTGELFF.

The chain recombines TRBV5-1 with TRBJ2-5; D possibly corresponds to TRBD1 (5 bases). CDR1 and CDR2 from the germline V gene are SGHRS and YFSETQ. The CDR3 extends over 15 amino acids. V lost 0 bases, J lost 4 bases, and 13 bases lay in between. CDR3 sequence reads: CASSLGQGMGETQYF. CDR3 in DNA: TGCGCCAGCAGCTTGGGGCAGGGTATGGGAGAGACCCAGTACTTC.

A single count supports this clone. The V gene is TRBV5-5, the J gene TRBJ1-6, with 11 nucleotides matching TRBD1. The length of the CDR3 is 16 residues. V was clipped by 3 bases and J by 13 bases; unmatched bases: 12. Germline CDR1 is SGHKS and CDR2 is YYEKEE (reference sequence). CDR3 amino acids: CASSSRTGGEWSPLHF. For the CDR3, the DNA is TGTGCCAGCAGCTCCCGGACAGGGGGCGAATGGTCCCCCCTCCACTTT.

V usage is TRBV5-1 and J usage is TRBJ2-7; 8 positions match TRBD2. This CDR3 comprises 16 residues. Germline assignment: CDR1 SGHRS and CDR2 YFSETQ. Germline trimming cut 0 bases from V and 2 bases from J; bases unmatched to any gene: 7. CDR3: CASSLAMTSATYEQYF. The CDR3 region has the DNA TGCGCCAGCAGCTTGGCCATGACTAGCGCGACCTACGAGCAGTACTTC.

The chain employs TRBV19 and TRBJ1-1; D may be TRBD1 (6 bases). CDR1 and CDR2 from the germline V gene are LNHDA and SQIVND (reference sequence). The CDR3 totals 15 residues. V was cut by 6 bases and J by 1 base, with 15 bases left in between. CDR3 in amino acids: CASSITGQSNTEAFF. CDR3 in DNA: TGTGCCAGTAGCATAACAGGGCAATCGAACACTGAAGCTTTCTTT. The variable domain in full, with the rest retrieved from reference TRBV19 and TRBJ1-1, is DGGITQSPKYLFRKEGQNVTLSCEQNLNHDAMYWYRQDPGQGLRLIYYSQIVNDFQKGDIAEGYSVSREKKESFPLTVTSAQKNPTAFYLCASSITGQSNTEAFFGQGTRLTVV.